One and the same sample provided the 8 T cell receptor beta chains below, sequenced in a study of blood T cell repertoires in COVID-19. Here immunoSEQ multiplex PCR was the method, and the copy in TCRdb shows in-frame clones only, minus some. This table has about 410,000 clones, less than 95% appearing once. Material: PBMCs or T cells enriched from blood (not recorded which). Receptors originate from a man between 18 and 35 years old who had recovered from COVID-19.

The CDR3 protein is CATSRLDRDHNTIYF. In DNA form, the CDR3 reads TGTGCCACCTCCCGCCTGGACAGGGATCACAACACCATATATTTT. V and J are TRBV19 and TRBJ1-3; 8 bases are a match to TRBD1. V gave up 10 bases and J gave up 7 bases; unmatched junction bases: 15. CDR3 length equals 15 residues. Germline CDR1 reads LNHDA; CDR2 reads SQIVND (reference sequence).

The CDR3 spells CASSPDATPEKLFF. DNA of the CDR3: TGTGCCAGCAGCCCAGACGCGACACCTGAAAAACTGTTTTTT. This rearrangement joins TRBV7-9 to TRBJ1-4; D not certain. Deletions cut 5 bases from V and 7 bases from J, with 14 bases between. Germline V gene data show CDR1 as SEHNR and CDR2 as FQNEAQ (reference sequence). The CDR3 is made up of 14 amino acids.

Notes on this clone: The same CDR3 can be traced to other DNA sequences in this sample. This chain connects TRBV7-9 to TRBJ1-6, with D perhaps matching TRBD1 (5 bases). Germline loops: CDR1 SEHNR, CDR2 FQNEAQ (reference sequence). The CDR3 loop spans 15 amino acids. V lost 1 base and J lost 5, with 9 bases in between. CDR3 protein: CASSLGDSNNSPLHF. Written as DNA, the CDR3 is TGTGCCAGCAGCTTAGGTGACAGCAATAATTCACCCCTCCACTTT.

The chain recombines TRBV27 with TRBJ2-7, with TRBD1 matching 10 bases. The CDR3 is made up of 14 amino acids. The V gene's germline CDR1 is MNHEY and CDR2 SMNVEV (reference sequence). Losses at the gene ends were 4 bases for V and 4 bases for J; bases not matched to a gene: 4. Here the CDR3 DNA reads TGTGCCAGCAGTTCCCCGGGACAGGGGTACGAGCAGTACTTC. Its protein product is CASSSPGQGYEQYF.

This chain connects TRBV10-3 to TRBJ1-2; TRBD1 matches 10 bases. The CDR3 length is 14 residues. V was pared by 9 bases and J by 5 bases, with 9 bases of the junction left unmatched. The germline CDR1 and CDR2 sequences are ENHRY and SYGVKD. The CDR3 spells CAIGTGEMSYGYTF. In DNA, the CDR3 is TGTGCCATTGGGACAGGGGAGATGAGTTATGGCTACACCTTC.

V is TRBV14 and J is TRBJ1-1, with 8 bases identical to TRBD1. Unmatched junction bases numbered 7, after V lost 1 base and J lost 0 bases. Germline CDR1 SGHDN, CDR2 FVKESK. The CDR3 has 17 residues. The CDR3 region is CASSQVRTGRLNTEAFF. CDR3 bases: TGTGCCAGCAGCCAAGTCAGGACAGGGAGATTGAACACTGAAGCTTTCTTT. The full variable domain, rest sourced from reference TRBV14 and TRBJ1-1, is EAGVTQFPSHSVIEKGQTVTLRCDPISGHDNLYWYRRVMGKEIKFLLHFVKESKQDESGMPNNRFLAERTGGTYSTLKVQPAELEDSGVYFCASSQVRTGRLNTEAFFGQGTRLTVV.

The chain employs TRBV19 and TRBJ1-5; D is perhaps TRBD1 (6 bases). The CDR3 has 17 amino acids. V lost 2 bases and J lost 0, with 14 bases in between. Germline CDR1 is LNHDA and CDR2 is SQIVND (reference sequence). CDR3 in amino acids: CASSISLDSYSNQPQHF. The CDR3 DNA follows: TGTGCCAGTAGTATATCCCTGGACAGTTATAGCAATCAGCCCCAGCATTTT.

The rearrangement links TRBV4-1 to TRBJ2-3; maybe TRBD2 (5 bases). CDR3 length: 15 amino acids. CDR1 and CDR2 from the germline V gene are MGHRA and YSYEKL. V lost 3 bases to trimming and J lost 6 bases, with 16 bases between them. The CDR3 nucleotides are TGCGCCAGCAGCCAGGTAGGGCTAGCTATGGATACGCAGTATTTT. Protein: CASSQVGLAMDTQYF.